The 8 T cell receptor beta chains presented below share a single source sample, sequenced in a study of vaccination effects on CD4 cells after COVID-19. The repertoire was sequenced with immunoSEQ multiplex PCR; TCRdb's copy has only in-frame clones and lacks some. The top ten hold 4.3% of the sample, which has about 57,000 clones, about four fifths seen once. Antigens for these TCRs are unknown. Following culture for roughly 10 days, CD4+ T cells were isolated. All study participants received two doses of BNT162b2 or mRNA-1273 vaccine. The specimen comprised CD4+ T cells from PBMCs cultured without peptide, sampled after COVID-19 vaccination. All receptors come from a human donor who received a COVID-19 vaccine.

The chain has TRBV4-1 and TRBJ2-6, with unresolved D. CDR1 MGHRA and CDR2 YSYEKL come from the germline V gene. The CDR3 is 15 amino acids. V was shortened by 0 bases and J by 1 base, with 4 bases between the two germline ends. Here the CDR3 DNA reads TGCGCCAGCAGCCAAGATCCTTCTGGGGCCAACGTCCTGACTTTC. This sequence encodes CASSQDPSGANVLTF.

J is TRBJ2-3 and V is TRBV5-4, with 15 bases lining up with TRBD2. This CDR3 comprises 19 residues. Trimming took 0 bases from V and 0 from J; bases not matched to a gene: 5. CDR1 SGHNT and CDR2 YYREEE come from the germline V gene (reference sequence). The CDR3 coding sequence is TGTGCCAGCAGCTTGGGGGGACTAGCGGGGGGTCCGAGCACAGATACGCAGTATTTT. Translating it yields CASSLGGLAGGPSTDTQYF.

CDR3 nucleotide sequence: TGCAGTGCTAGCCGGAGCTATGGCTACACCTTC. Protein sequence: CSASRSYGYTF. The V call is TRBV20-1, the J call TRBJ1-2; D call uncertain. Germline V gene sequence: CDR1 DFQATT, CDR2 SNEGSKA (reference sequence). V was clipped by 3 bases and J by 4 bases, with 6 bases between them. This CDR3 comprises 11 residues.

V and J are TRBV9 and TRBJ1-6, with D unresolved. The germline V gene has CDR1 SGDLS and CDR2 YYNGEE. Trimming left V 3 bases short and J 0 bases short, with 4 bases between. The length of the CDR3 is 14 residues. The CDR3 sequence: CASSGSSYNSPLHF. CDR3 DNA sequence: TGTGCCAGCAGCGGGAGCTCCTATAATTCACCCCTCCACTTT.

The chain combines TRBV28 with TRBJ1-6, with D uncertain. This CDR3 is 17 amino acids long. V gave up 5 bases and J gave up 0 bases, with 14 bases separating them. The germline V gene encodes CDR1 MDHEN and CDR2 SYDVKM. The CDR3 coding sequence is TGTGCCAGCAGTACAGCAACTATGCCCTCCTATAATTCACCCCTCCACTTT. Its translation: CASSTATMPSYNSPLHF.

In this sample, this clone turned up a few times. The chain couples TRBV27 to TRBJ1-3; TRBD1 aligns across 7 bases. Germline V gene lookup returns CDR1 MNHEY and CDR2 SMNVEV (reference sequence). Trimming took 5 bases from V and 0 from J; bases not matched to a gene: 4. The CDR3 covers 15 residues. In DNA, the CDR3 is TGTGCCAGCAGTCCCAGGACAGGCTCTGGAAACACCATATATTTT. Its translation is CASSPRTGSGNTIYF.

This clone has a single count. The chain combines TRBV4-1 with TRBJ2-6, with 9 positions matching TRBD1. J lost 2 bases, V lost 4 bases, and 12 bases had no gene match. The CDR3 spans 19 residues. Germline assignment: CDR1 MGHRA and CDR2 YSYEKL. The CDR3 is CASSPPQGAITPGANVLTF. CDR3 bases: TGCGCCAGCAGCCCCCCACAGGGGGCCATTACTCCTGGGGCCAACGTCCTGACTTTC.

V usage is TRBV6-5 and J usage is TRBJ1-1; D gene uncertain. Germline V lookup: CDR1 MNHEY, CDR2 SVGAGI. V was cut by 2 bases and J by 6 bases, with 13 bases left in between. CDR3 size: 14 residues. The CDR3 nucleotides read TGTGCCAGCAGTTACAGGGAGAAGGTCGCTGAAGCTTTCTTT. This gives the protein CASSYREKVAEAFF.